These 29 T cell receptor beta chains share one sample of origin, sequenced in a study of blood T cell repertoires in COVID-19. Libraries were prepared by immunoSEQ multiplex PCR; TCRdb keeps only in-frame clonotypes and omits some of them. The sample carries roughly 200,000 clones, 86% recorded once. The specimen was PBMCs or T cells enriched from blood (not recorded which). These TCRs come from a woman aged 50 to 60 in a cohort exposed to, infected with or recovered from COVID-19 (not recorded which).

The chain uses TRBV6-4 and TRBJ1-2; TRBD1 matches 10 bases. CDR1 MRHNA and CDR2 SNTAGT come from the germline V gene. This CDR3 has 11 amino acids. With V trimmed by 8 bases and J by 8 bases, 2 bases remained unmatched. This chain's CDR3 is CASGTGDGYTF. The DNA of the CDR3 is TGTGCCAGCGGGACAGGGGACGGCTACACCTTC.

The chain carries TRBV23-1 and TRBJ2-3; a weak D match, TRBD2 (5 bases). TRBV23-1 is treated as an ORF (open reading frame) with a function not yet certain. The CDR3 has 15 amino acids. V was clipped by 9 bases and J by 4 bases, with 20 bases between them. DNA for the CDR3: TGCGCCAGAATCAGAAGGGCTCCTAGCTCAGATACGCAGTATTTT. As protein: CARIRRAPSSDTQYF.

This chain uses TRBV11-2 with TRBJ1-1, with D possibly matching TRBD1 (5 bases). Germline CDR1 and CDR2: SGHAT and FQNNGV. The CDR3 contains 15 residues. Deletions cut 0 bases from V and 0 bases from J, with 8 bases between. The CDR3 loop is CASSLEGGLNTEAFF. The CDR3 coding sequence is TGTGCCAGCAGCTTAGAGGGGGGTTTGAACACTGAAGCTTTCTTT.

The chain couples TRBV7-2 to TRBJ2-1, with a possible D match to TRBD2 (5 bases). The CDR3 totals 10 residues. Trimming took 3 bases from V and 12 from J, leaving 6 bases between them. Germline loops: CDR1 SGHTA, CDR2 FQGNSA. In nucleotides, the CDR3 is TGTGCCAGCAGCTTGGCGGGGCAGTTCTTC. It specifies CASSLAGQFF.

The count of this clone is one. CDR3 in amino acids: CASSRDKTAPYGYTF. The CDR3 DNA reads TGTGCCAGTAGCAGGGACAAGACGGCTCCCTATGGCTACACCTTC. The chain employs TRBV19 and TRBJ1-2; weak D call: TRBD1 (6 bases). The CDR3 is made up of 15 amino acids. V was trimmed by 6 bases and J by 4 bases, leaving 18 bases between them. CDR1 LNHDA and CDR2 SQIVND come from the germline V gene (reference sequence).

The table lists this clone with a count of one. J is TRBJ2-7 and V is TRBV27, with 8 bases identical to TRBD1. Germline V lookup: CDR1 MNHEY, CDR2 SMNVEV (reference sequence). Trimming removed 5 bases from V and 5 bases from J; junction bases left unmatched: 11. The CDR3 runs to 15 residues. CDR3 region: CASSMGTGPGDEQYF. CDR3 coding DNA: TGTGCCAGCAGTATGGGGACAGGACCGGGGGACGAGCAGTACTTC.

Ten or more counts support this clone. This chain connects TRBV18 to TRBJ2-2; a weak D match, TRBD1 (6 bases). Germline CDR1 is KGHSH and CDR2 is LQKENI. The CDR3 runs 14 residues. Trimming removed 2 bases from V and 7 bases from J, with 11 bases in between. CDR3 amino acids: CASSPGGNGGELFF. Here the CDR3 DNA reads TGTGCCAGCTCACCAGGGGGCAACGGCGGGGAGCTGTTTTTT.

The rearrangement links TRBV27 to TRBJ2-1, with D perhaps matching TRBD2 (5 bases). Germline values: CDR1 MNHEY, CDR2 SMNVEV (reference sequence). The CDR3 totals 11 residues. V was trimmed by 5 bases and J by 15 bases, leaving 14 bases between them. This CDR3 reads CASSRGSWVFF. The CDR3 region has the DNA TGTGCCAGCAGTCGAGGGTCCTGGGTGTTCTTC.

The V gene is TRBV3-1 (or the pseudogene TRBV3-2), the J gene TRBJ2-3; 9 bases are a match to TRBD2. Germline V gene lookup returns CDR1 LGHDT and CDR2 YNNKEL (reference sequence). V gave up 2 bases and J gave up 8 bases; unmatched junction bases: 5. The CDR3 has 14 amino acids. The CDR3: CASSQLTSGSTQYF. The CDR3, as DNA: TGTGCCAGCAGCCAACTAACTAGCGGGTCTACGCAGTATTTT.

The V gene is TRBV6-5, the J gene TRBJ1-1, with D uncertain. Germline assignment: CDR1 MNHEY and CDR2 SVGAGI. Trimming cost V 5 bases and J 0 bases, with 13 bases left between them. The CDR3 loop spans 15 amino acids. CDR3 nucleotides: TGTGCCAGCAGTCTCGGGAGAACAATGAACACTGAAGCTTTCTTT. This sequence encodes CASSLGRTMNTEAFF.

This clone was counted between two and nine times. The rearrangement joins TRBV6-5 to TRBJ2-1, with TRBD2 matching 7 bases. CDR3 length: 15 residues. Germline-derived CDR1 and CDR2 are MNHEY and SVGAGI. V was clipped by 2 bases and J by 9 bases; unmatched bases: 10. CDR3 bases: TGTGCCAGCAGTTACCAAGCGGGGAATAGGGGTGAGCAGTTCTTC. Protein sequence: CASSYQAGNRGEQFF.

The CDR3 region is CASSHTKLAGGTDTQYF. The CDR3 nucleotides read TGTGCCAGCAGCCACACCAAACTAGCGGGGGGCACAGATACGCAGTATTTT. The genes are TRBV7-4 and TRBJ2-3; 11 bases agree with TRBD2. Trimming took 5 bases from V and 1 from J; bases not matched to a gene: 8. This CDR3 region has 17 residues. Germline V gene sequence: CDR1 SGHVT, CDR2 SQSDAQ.

Notes on this clone: Other nucleotide sequences from this sample produce the same CDR3. The chain couples TRBV24-1 to TRBJ2-6; D uncertain. The V and J ends lost 10 bases and 2 bases respectively, with 5 bases between them. Germline CDR1 KGHDR, CDR2 SFDVKD. This CDR3 comprises 12 residues. In DNA, the CDR3 is TGTGCCACGTCTGCTGGGGCCAACGTCCTGACTTTC. Its protein is CATSAGANVLTF.

The chain couples TRBV2 to TRBJ1-2; no clear D gene. The CDR3 totals 16 residues. Looked up from germline, CDR1 is SNHLY and CDR2 is FYNNEI. Trimming took 1 base from V and 3 from J, leaving 15 bases between them. CDR3 sequence reads: CASSEGAEPSYYGYTF. The CDR3 DNA reads TGTGCCAGCAGTGAAGGGGCAGAGCCCTCCTACTATGGCTACACCTTC. The full variable domain, rest sourced from reference TRBV2 and TRBJ1-2, is EPEVTQTPSHQVTQMGQEVILRCVPISNHLYFYWYRQILGQKVEFLVSFYNNEISEKSEIFDDQFSVERPDGSNFTLKIRSTKLEDSAMYFCASSEGAEPSYYGYTFGSGTRLTVV.

V gene TRBV3-1 (or the pseudogene TRBV3-2) combines with J gene TRBJ2-5; TRBD2 agrees at 11 bases. CDR1 is LGHDT, CDR2 YNNKEL, per germline (reference sequence). The CDR3 is 14 residues long. Trimming removed 4 bases from V and 2 bases from J; junction bases left unmatched: 0. For the CDR3, the DNA is TGTGCCAGCAGCCCTAGCGGGGGGCAAGAGACCCAGTACTTC. This sequence encodes CASSPSGGQETQYF.

The chain couples TRBV12-5 to TRBJ2-7; D may be TRBD2 (6 bases). Germline values: CDR1 LGHNT, CDR2 FRNRAP. The CDR3 totals 13 residues. Trimming stripped 1 base from V and 5 bases from J, with 9 bases between. DNA of the CDR3: TGTGCTAGTGGTTTGGGAGGCGGGGACGAGCAGTACTTC. The encoded protein is CASGLGGGDEQYF.

This chain links TRBV25-1 with TRBJ1-3, with a weak D call TRBD1 (5 bases). This CDR3 comprises 15 residues. The V end was cut by 8 bases, the J end by 0 bases, with 14 bases between. Germline V gene sequence: CDR1 MGHDK, CDR2 SYGVNS. CDR3 bases: TGTGCCAGCGTTACAGACAGAAACTCTGGAAACACCATATATTTT. It is translated as CASVTDRNSGNTIYF.

The rearrangement joins TRBV6-4 to TRBJ1-4; possible D gene TRBD1, 5 bases. The CDR3 is 16 residues long. Germline V gene sequence: CDR1 MRHNA, CDR2 SNTAGT. Trimming removed 6 bases from V and 0 bases from J, with 14 bases in between. CDR3 residues: CASRQEGFATNEKLFF. Written as DNA, the CDR3 is TGTGCCAGCAGACAGGAGGGGTTTGCAACTAATGAAAAACTGTTTTTT.

The chain recombines TRBV3-1 (or the pseudogene TRBV3-2) with TRBJ1-5, with a weak D call TRBD1 (5 bases). Germline lookup yields CDR1 LGHDT and CDR2 YNNKEL (reference sequence). The CDR3 is 13 amino acids. V dropped 0 bases and J dropped 10 bases, with 10 bases sitting between them. CDR3 coding DNA: TGTGCCAGCAGCCAAGACAGGGCCCAACCCCAGCATTTT. Protein: CASSQDRAQPQHF.

The chain has TRBV30 and TRBJ2-5; TRBD1 aligns across 7 bases. The V gene's germline CDR1 is GTSNPN and CDR2 SVGIG (reference sequence). V was clipped by 7 bases and J by 2 bases; unmatched bases: 4. This CDR3 has 12 residues. The CDR3 coding sequence is TGTGCCTTCGGGACAGCACAAGAGACCCAGTACTTC. Translation: CAFGTAQETQYF.

This chain joins TRBV3-1 (or the pseudogene TRBV3-2) and TRBJ2-2; 14 nucleotides align to TRBD2. The CDR3 spans 18 residues. V shed 4 bases and J 4 bases; nucleotides not matched to a gene: 8. Germline CDR1 reads LGHDT; CDR2 reads YNNKEL (reference sequence). CDR3 bases: TGTGCCAGCAGCCGAAGACTAGCGGGGGGGCCGGGCACCGGGGAGCTGTTTTTT. This codes for CASSRRLAGGPGTGELFF.

This rearrangement joins TRBV15 to TRBJ1-2; D is unclear. Trimming shortened V by 1 base and J by 3 bases, and 15 bases separated the two germline ends. This CDR3 has 16 amino acids. Per the germline V gene, CDR1 is LNHNV and CDR2 is YYDKDF (reference sequence). CDR3 in amino acids: CATSRGPGQEDYGYTF. DNA for the CDR3: TGTGCCACCAGCAGAGGTCCGGGTCAGGAGGACTATGGCTACACCTTC.

The J gene is TRBJ1-1, the V gene TRBV28, with a tentative D call TRBD1 (5 bases). V was cut by 1 base and J by 5 bases, with 26 bases left in between. Germline CDR1 reads MDHEN; CDR2 reads SYDVKM. The CDR3 extends over 19 amino acids. Here the CDR3 DNA reads TGTGCCAGCAGTTTATCTCTGGGAGGGGCGGTGTTACGCTATACTGAAGCTTTCTTT. Amino acid sequence: CASSLSLGGAVLRYTEAFF.

The gene calls are TRBV2 and TRBJ1-3; 10 bases are a match to TRBD1. The CDR3 runs to 11 residues. Germline CDR1 is SNHLY and CDR2 is FYNNEI. The V and J ends lost 8 bases and 8 bases, in that order; junction bases with no gene match: 0. Here the CDR3 DNA reads TGTGCCAGCGGGACAGGGGACACCATATATTTT. Protein product: CASGTGDTIYF.

The chain joins TRBV4-3 to TRBJ1-2; 7 nucleotides line up with TRBD1. The CDR3 consists of 14 residues. After removal of 4 bases from V and 2 bases from J, the junction contained 4 bases not matched to a gene. The V gene's germline CDR1 is LGHNA and CDR2 YSLEER. The CDR3 DNA reads TGCGCCAGCAGCCCCGACAGGGTGAACTATGGCTACACCTTC. Translated, it gives CASSPDRVNYGYTF.

This rearrangement joins TRBV28 to TRBJ1-2; perhaps TRBD1 as D (6 bases). Germline CDR1 MDHEN, CDR2 SYDVKM. Trimming removed 3 bases at V and 2 bases at J, with 10 bases between. The CDR3 loop spans 14 amino acids. The CDR3 DNA is TGTGCCAGCAGTTTGATACAGGGAAACTATGGCTACACCTTC. It encodes CASSLIQGNYGYTF.

The chain is built from TRBV12-3 or TRBV12-4 and TRBJ2-5, with 7 bases lining up with TRBD1. The CDR3 has 13 amino acids. The trim removed 6 bases at V and 5 bases at J, leaving 6 bases unmatched. Here the CDR3 DNA reads TGTGCCAGCAGCGTGACAGGGCCGGAGACCCAGTACTTC. It translates to CASSVTGPETQYF.

The chain recombines TRBV28 with TRBJ1-1; 7 positions agree with TRBD1. This CDR3 region has 12 residues. Trimming cost V 8 bases and J 7 bases; bases outside gene matches: 7. CDR1 is MDHEN, CDR2 SYDVKM, per germline. CDR3 sequence: CASRPTGVEAFF. The CDR3 coding sequence is TGTGCCAGCCGCCCCACAGGGGTTGAAGCTTTCTTT.

This clone was counted only a few times. The V call is TRBV5-1, the J call TRBJ2-5; a weak D match, TRBD2 (5 bases). V shed 0 bases and J shed 6 bases, with 9 bases lying between them. The CDR3 totals 13 residues. Germline CDR1 is SGHRS and CDR2 is YFSETQ. CDR3 sequence reads: CASSLGSDQTQYF. The CDR3 DNA reads TGCGCCAGCAGCTTGGGTAGCGATCAGACCCAGTACTTC. Full variable domain (rest looked up from reference TRBV5-1 and TRBJ2-5): KAGVTQTPRYLIKTRGQQVTLSCSPISGHRSVSWYQQTPGQGLQFLFEYFSETQRNKGNFPGRFSGRQFSNSRSEMNVSTLELGDSALYLCASSLGSDQTQYFGPGTRLLVL.